This TCR beta chain appears in the sequencing data of a study of OX40 agonist ivuxolimab in advanced cancers. Study overall: Anti-PD-1, anti-PD-L1 or anti-CTLA-4 therapy given earlier was allowed, and roughly 38% had some.

With respect to this clone: Its specificity is not known.

Using immunoSEQ multiplex PCR, the repertoire was profiled, and TCRdb retains in-frame clones only, with some absent. This sample has approximately 91,000 clones, with around 88% found just once. Points from the study as a whole: Partial responders receiving 0.1-3.0 mg/kg showed among the lowest clonal expansion. Low normalized T-cell clonal expansion also characterized some of the nonresponders.

The sequenced sample was CD4+ or CD8+ T cells sorted from blood, obtained in a trial of the OX40 agonist ivuxolimab. This TCR was recovered from an adult with an advanced solid tumor such as melanoma, head and neck, liver or kidney cancer.

The chain's CDR3 is CASTKYPQGETQYF. The CDR3 DNA reads as TGTGCCAGCACAAAGTACCCTCAAGGAGAGACCCAGTACTTC. The chain carries TRBV6-6 and TRBJ2-5; D uncertain. The CDR3 length is 14 residues. The V and J ends lost 7 bases and 4 bases respectively, with 16 bases between them. Germline V CDR1 and CDR2: MNHNY, SVGAGI (reference sequence).